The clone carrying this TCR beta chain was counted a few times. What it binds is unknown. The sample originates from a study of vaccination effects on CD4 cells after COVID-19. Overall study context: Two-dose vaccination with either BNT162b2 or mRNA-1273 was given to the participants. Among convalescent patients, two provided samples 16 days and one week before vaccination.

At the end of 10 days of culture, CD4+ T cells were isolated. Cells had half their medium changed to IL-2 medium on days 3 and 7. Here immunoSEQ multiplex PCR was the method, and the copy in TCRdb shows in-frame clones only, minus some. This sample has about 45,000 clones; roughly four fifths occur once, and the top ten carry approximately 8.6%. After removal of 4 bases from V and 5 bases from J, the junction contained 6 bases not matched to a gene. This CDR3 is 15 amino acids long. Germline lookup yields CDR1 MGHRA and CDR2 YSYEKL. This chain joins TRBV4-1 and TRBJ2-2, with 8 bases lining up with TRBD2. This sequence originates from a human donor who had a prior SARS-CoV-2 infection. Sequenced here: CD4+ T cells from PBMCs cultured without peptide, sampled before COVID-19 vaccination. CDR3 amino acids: CASSRPGLGTGELFF. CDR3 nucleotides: TGCGCCAGCAGCCGACCGGGACTAGGGACCGGGGAGCTGTTTTTT.